Below are 5 T cell receptor beta chains sequenced from a single sample in a study of early T cells in non-severe SARS-CoV-2 infection. TCRdb called the 5' RACE reads again in MiXCR, with one record for every CDR3 protein. The sample has about 40,000 distinct CDR3 sequences, over 4% seen once; the top ten hold roughly 5%. Specimen: whole blood. These receptors all come from an adult who was a healthcare worker with PCR-confirmed SARS-CoV-2 infection or an uninfected control (not recorded which).

This clonotype has a handful of counts. The chain has TRBV11-2 and TRBJ2-3; D ambiguous. CDR3 length: 15 residues. The germline CDR1 and CDR2 sequences are SGHAT and FQNNGV. The ends were cut back, 5 bases at V and 0 bases at J, with 12 bases in the middle. The CDR3 reads CASSQDGASTDTQYF. The CDR3 nucleotides are TGTGCCAGCAGCCAGGACGGCGCTAGCACAGATACGCAGTATTTT.

The chain is built from TRBV6-2 or TRBV6-3 and TRBJ1-6, with D unclear. Germline assignment: CDR1 MNHEY and CDR2 SVGEGT. The CDR3 spans 14 residues. V was trimmed by 8 bases and J by 6 bases, leaving 14 bases between them. DNA for the CDR3: TGTGCCAGCTCCCCTGGATCCGGTAATTCACCCCTCCACTTT. It is translated as CASSPGSGNSPLHF.

This clonotype occurred a few times. V gene TRBV9 combines with J gene TRBJ2-1; 13 nucleotides line up with TRBD2. J gave up 7 bases and V 3 bases, and 7 bases lay outside the gene matches. The germline V gene encodes CDR1 SGDLS and CDR2 YYNGEE. This CDR3 region has 16 residues. CDR3 DNA: TGTGCCAGCAGCGCAGGACTAGCGGGAGTGGTAAATGAGCAGTTCTTC. This translates into CASSAGLAGVVNEQFF.

Ten or more counts support this clonotype. The chain combines TRBV12-3 or TRBV12-4 with TRBJ1-1; the match to TRBD1 covers 9 bases. J was trimmed by 5 bases and V by 6 bases; bases with no gene match: 7. The CDR3 is 14 residues long. The CDR3 spells CASRETGGRTEAFF. In DNA, the CDR3 is TGTGCCAGCAGGGAGACAGGGGGTAGGACTGAAGCTTTCTTT.

This clonotype was seen ten or more times. The chain couples TRBV5-1 to TRBJ1-1; no clear D. V dropped 4 bases and J dropped 4 bases, with 17 bases sitting between them. Germline V lookup: CDR1 SGHRS, CDR2 YFSETQ. The CDR3 is 15 amino acids. The CDR3, as DNA: TGCGCCAGCAGCCTTACGGACGGGAAGGGCACTGAAGCTTTCTTT. The encoded protein is CASSLTDGKGTEAFF.